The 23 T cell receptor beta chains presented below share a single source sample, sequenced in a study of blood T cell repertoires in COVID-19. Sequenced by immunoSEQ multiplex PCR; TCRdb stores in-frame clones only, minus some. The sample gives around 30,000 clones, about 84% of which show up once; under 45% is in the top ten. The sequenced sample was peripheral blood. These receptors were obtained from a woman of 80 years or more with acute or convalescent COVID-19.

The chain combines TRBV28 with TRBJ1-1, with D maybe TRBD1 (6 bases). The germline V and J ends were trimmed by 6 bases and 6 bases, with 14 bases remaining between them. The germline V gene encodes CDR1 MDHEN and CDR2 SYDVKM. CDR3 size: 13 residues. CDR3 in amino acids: CASRGPGVPEAFF. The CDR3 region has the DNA TGTGCCAGCAGGGGGCCAGGGGTTCCTGAAGCTTTCTTT.

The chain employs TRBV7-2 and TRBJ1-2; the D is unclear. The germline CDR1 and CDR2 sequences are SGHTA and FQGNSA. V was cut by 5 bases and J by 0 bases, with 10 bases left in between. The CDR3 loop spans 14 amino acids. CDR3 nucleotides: TGTGCCAGCAGCCCAGTATTCTCTAACTATGGCTACACCTTC. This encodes CASSPVFSNYGYTF.

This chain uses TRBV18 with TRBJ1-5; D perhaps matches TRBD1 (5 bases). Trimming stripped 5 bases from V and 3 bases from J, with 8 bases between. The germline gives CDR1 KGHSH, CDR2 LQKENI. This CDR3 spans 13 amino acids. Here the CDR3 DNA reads TGTGCCAGCTCAGCGGACACCAATCAGCCCCAGCATTTT. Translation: CASSADTNQPQHF.

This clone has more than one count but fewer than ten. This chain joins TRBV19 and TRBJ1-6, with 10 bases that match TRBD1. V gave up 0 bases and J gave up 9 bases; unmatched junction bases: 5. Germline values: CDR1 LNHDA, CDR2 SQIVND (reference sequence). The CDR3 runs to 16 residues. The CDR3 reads CASSIEPGQGSSPLHF. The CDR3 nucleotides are TGTGCCAGTAGTATAGAGCCGGGACAGGGGAGTTCACCCCTCCACTTT.

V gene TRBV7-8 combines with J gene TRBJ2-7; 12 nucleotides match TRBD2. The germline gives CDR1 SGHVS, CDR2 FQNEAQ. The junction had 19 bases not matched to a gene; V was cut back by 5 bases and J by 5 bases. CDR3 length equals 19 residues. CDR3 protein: CASSAAVTSGRRVGNEQYF. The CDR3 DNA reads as TGTGCCAGCAGCGCAGCGGTGACTAGCGGGAGAAGGGTCGGCAACGAGCAGTACTTC.

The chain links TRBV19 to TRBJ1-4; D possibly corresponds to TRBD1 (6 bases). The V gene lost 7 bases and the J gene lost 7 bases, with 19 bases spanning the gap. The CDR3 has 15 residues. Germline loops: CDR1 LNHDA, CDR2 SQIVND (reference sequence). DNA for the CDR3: TGTGCCAGTACCCCCCCATTGGGGGCGGGTGAAAAACTGTTTTTT. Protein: CASTPPLGAGEKLFF.

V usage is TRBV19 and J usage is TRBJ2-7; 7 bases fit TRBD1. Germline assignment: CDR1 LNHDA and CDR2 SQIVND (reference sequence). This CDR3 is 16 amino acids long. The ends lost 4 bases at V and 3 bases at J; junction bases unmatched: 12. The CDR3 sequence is CASSTLTGTEDYEQYF. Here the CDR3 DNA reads TGTGCCAGTAGTACCCTCACCGGGACAGAGGACTACGAGCAGTACTTC.

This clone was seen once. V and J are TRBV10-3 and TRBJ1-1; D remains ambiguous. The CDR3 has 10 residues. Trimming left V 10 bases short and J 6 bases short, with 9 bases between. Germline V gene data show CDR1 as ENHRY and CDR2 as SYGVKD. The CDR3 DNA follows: TGTGCCACCTTCGGGGCTGAAGCTTTCTTT. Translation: CATFGAEAFF.

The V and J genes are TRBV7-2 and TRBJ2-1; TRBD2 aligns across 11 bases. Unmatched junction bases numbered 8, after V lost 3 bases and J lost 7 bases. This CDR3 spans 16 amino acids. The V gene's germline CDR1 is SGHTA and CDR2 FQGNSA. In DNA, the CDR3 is TGTGCCAGCAGCTTGAGGACCGGGACTAGCGGAAATGAGCAGTTCTTC. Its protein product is CASSLRTGTSGNEQFF.

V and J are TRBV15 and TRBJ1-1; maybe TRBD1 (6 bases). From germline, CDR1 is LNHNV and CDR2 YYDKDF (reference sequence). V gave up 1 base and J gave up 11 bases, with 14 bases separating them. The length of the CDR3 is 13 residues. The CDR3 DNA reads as TGTGCCACCAGCAGAGGAGGGGGTTTGGGGGCTTTCTTT. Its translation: CATSRGGGLGAFF.

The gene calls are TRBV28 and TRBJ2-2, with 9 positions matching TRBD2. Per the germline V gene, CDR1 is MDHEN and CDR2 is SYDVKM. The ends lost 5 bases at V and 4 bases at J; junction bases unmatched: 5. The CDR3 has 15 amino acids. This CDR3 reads CASSRGLAGTGELFF. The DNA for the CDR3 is TGTGCCAGCAGTCGGGGACTAGCTGGCACCGGGGAGCTGTTTTTT. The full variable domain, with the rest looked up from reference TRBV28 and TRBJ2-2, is DVKVTQSSRYLVKRTGEKVFLECVQDMDHENMFWYRQDPGLGLRLIYFSYDVKMKEKGDIPEGYSVSREKKERFSLILESASTNQTSMYLCASSRGLAGTGELFFGEGSRLTVL.

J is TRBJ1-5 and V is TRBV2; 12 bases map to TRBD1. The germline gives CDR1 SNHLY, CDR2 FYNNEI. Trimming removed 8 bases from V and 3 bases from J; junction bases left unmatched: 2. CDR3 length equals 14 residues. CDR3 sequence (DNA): TGTGCCAGCGGGACAGGGGGCTTCAATCAGCCCCAGCATTTT. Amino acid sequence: CASGTGGFNQPQHF.

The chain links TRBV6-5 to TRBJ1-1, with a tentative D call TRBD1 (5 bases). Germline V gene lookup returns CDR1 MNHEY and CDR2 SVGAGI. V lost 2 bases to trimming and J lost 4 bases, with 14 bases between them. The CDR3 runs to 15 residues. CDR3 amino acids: CASSYGGGVGTEAFF. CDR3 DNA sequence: TGTGCCAGCAGTTACGGGGGGGGAGTGGGCACTGAAGCTTTCTTT.

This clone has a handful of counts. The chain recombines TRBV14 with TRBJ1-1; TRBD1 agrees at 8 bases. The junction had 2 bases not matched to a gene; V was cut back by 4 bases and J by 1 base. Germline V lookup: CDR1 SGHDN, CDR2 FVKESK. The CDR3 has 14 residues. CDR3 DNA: TGTGCCAGCAGCCCCCAGGGGGCGAACACTGAAGCTTTCTTT. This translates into CASSPQGANTEAFF.

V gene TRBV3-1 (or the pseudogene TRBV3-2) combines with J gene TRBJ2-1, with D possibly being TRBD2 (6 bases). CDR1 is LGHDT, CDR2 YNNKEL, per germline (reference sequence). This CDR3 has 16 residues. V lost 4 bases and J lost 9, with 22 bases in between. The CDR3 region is CASSPSTRRVGAEQFF. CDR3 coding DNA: TGTGCCAGCAGCCCCTCGACTAGGCGGGTTGGCGCTGAGCAGTTCTTC.

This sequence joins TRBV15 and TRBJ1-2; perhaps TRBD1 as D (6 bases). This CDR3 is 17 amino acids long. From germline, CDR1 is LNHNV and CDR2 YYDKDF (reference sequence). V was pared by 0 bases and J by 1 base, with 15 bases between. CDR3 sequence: CATSRDRRIQGNYGYTF. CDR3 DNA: TGTGCCACCAGCAGAGATCGGAGGATACAGGGTAACTATGGCTACACCTTC.

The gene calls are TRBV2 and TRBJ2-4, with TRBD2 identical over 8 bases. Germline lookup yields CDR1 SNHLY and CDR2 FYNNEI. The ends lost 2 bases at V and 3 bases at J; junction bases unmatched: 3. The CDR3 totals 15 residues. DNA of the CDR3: TGTGCCAGCAGTGAAAGGGCGGGGGGCAAAAACATTCAGTACTTC. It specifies CASSERAGGKNIQYF.

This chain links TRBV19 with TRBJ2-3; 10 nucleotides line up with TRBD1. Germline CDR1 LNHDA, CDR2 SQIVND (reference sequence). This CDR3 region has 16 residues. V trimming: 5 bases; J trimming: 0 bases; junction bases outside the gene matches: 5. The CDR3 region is CASSPRQGASTDTQYF. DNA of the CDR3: TGTGCCAGTAGTCCACGACAGGGGGCCAGCACAGATACGCAGTATTTT. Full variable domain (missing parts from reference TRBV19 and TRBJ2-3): DGGITQSPKYLFRKEGQNVTLSCEQNLNHDAMYWYRQDPGQGLRLIYYSQIVNDFQKGDIAEGYSVSREKKESFPLTVTSAQKNPTAFYLCASSPRQGASTDTQYFGPGTRLTVL.

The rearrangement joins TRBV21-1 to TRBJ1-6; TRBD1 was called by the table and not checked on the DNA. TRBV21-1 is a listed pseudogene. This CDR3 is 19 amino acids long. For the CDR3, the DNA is TGTGCCAGCAGCAAAGCTCCGACAATAAGTTCTACCTATAATTCACCCCTCCACTTT. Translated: CASSKAPTISSTYNSPLHF.

The CDR3 DNA sequence: TGTGCCAGCGGGACAGGGTCTTCATATGGCTACACCTTC. Translating it yields CASGTGSSYGYTF. V gene TRBV2 combines with J gene TRBJ1-2, with TRBD1 matching 9 bases. The J segment lost 5 bases and the V segment lost 8 bases, leaving 6 bases of the junction unmatched. Looked up from germline, CDR1 is SNHLY and CDR2 is FYNNEI. This CDR3 has 13 residues. Supplemented by reference TRBV2 and TRBJ1-2, the full variable domain reads EPEVTQTPSHQVTQMGQEVILRCVPISNHLYFYWYRQILGQKVEFLVSFYNNEISEKSEIFDDQFSVERPDGSNFTLKIRSTKLEDSAMYFCASGTGSSYGYTFGSGTRLTVV.

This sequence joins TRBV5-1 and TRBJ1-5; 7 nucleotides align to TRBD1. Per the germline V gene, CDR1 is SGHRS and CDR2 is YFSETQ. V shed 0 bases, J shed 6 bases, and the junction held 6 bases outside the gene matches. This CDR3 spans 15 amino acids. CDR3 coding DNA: TGCGCCAGCAGCTTGGAGGGGGCAGATGGTCAGCCCCAGCATTTT. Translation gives CASSLEGADGQPQHF.

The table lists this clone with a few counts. CDR3 nucleotide sequence: TGTGCCAGCAGCGACCCGCGGCCTGAAGCTTTCTTT. Encoded protein: CASSDPRPEAFF. The genes are TRBV7-9 and TRBJ1-1; D is unresolved. Trimming removed 5 bases from V and 6 bases from J, with 10 bases in between. Germline V lookup: CDR1 SEHNR, CDR2 FQNEAQ (reference sequence). This CDR3 contains 12 residues.

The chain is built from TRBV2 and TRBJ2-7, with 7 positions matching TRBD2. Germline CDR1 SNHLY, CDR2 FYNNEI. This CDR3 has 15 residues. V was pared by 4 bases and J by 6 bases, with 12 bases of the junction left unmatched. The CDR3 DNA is TGTGCCAGCAGTGGAGGAGCGGGACCCCTGGTCGAGCAGTACTTC. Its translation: CASSGGAGPLVEQYF. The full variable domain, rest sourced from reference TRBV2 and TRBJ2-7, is EPEVTQTPSHQVTQMGQEVILRCVPISNHLYFYWYRQILGQKVEFLVSFYNNEISEKSEIFDDQFSVERPDGSNFTLKIRSTKLEDSAMYFCASSGGAGPLVEQYFGPGTRLTVT.